These 13 T cell receptor beta chains originate from one sample sequenced in a study of blood T cell repertoires in COVID-19. Here immunoSEQ multiplex PCR was the method, and the copy in TCRdb shows in-frame clones only, minus some. The sample has 190,000 or so clones; roughly four fifths are singletons. The material sequenced was peripheral blood. These receptors originate from a human donor with acute or convalescent COVID-19. The donor label of this sample is uncertain.

The V and J genes are TRBV2 and TRBJ2-4; a possible D gene is TRBD2 (5 bases). Germline V lookup: CDR1 SNHLY, CDR2 FYNNEI. V was pared by 4 bases and J by 7 bases, with 17 bases between. CDR3 length: 15 residues. The CDR3 nucleotides read TGTGCCAGCAGTGGGACTCTTACCCAAGGGAACATTCAGTACTTC. It translates to CASSGTLTQGNIQYF.

The rearrangement links TRBV7-3 to TRBJ2-4; 9 bases are a match to TRBD2. The length of the CDR3 is 15 residues. The V gene's germline CDR1 is SGHTA and CDR2 FQGTGA. The V and J ends lost 5 bases and 7 bases, in that order; junction bases with no gene match: 9. The CDR3 DNA is TGTGCCAGCAGCCCTGCTAGCGGGATTGGGAACATTCAGTACTTC. Amino acids: CASSPASGIGNIQYF.

This chain links TRBV3-1 (or the pseudogene TRBV3-2) with TRBJ1-4, with 12 bases aligning to TRBD1. Germline loops: CDR1 LGHDT, CDR2 YNNKEL (reference sequence). CDR3 size: 15 residues. V trimming: 4 bases; J trimming: 8 bases; junction bases outside the gene matches: 5. The CDR3 bases are TGTGCCAGCAGCCGAGGGACAGGGGGCAACGAAAAACTGTTTTTT. Translating gives CASSRGTGGNEKLFF.

This clone was detected only once. The J gene is TRBJ1-1, the V gene TRBV7-9; D possibly corresponds to TRBD1 (6 bases). The CDR3 has 15 residues. Germline-derived CDR1 and CDR2 are SEHNR and FQNEAQ (reference sequence). The V gene lost 3 bases and the J gene lost 3 bases, with 14 bases spanning the gap. CDR3 sequence reads: CASSLATGSDTEAFF. The CDR3 DNA follows: TGTGCCAGCAGCTTGGCCACAGGGAGCGACACTGAAGCTTTCTTT.

The CDR3 protein is CASSPPGRLAGVSYNEQFF. CDR3 DNA: TGTGCCAGTAGTCCCCCAGGGAGACTAGCGGGAGTGTCCTACAATGAGCAGTTCTTC. The chain joins TRBV19 to TRBJ2-1; 12 nucleotides agree with TRBD2. Germline CDR1 is LNHDA and CDR2 is SQIVND (reference sequence). Losses at the gene ends were 5 bases for V and 1 base for J; bases not matched to a gene: 12. The CDR3 has 19 residues.

The rearrangement links TRBV27 to TRBJ2-7, with TRBD2 matching 8 bases. The CDR3 runs 15 residues. Germline lookup yields CDR1 MNHEY and CDR2 SMNVEV (reference sequence). J was trimmed by 4 bases and V by 4 bases; bases with no gene match: 9. The CDR3 bases are TGTGCCAGCAGTTCTGTTTCGGGGGGGGGATACGAGCAGTACTTC. Protein product: CASSSVSGGGYEQYF.

The V gene is TRBV25-1, the J gene TRBJ1-5, with no clear D. This CDR3 contains 13 residues. Deletions cut 3 bases from V and 6 bases from J, with 9 bases between. Germline V gene lookup returns CDR1 MGHDK and CDR2 SYGVNS. The DNA of the CDR3 is TGTGCCAGCAGTGACAGGTCTGCTCAGCCCCAGCATTTT. Translating it yields CASSDRSAQPQHF.

The V gene is TRBV25-1, the J gene TRBJ1-1; 9 nucleotides agree with TRBD1. This CDR3 is 13 amino acids long. Trimming took 5 bases from V and 8 from J; bases not matched to a gene: 6. Germline V lookup: CDR1 MGHDK, CDR2 SYGVNS. In DNA, the CDR3 is TGTGCCAGCAGTAGAAAGACAGGGGGAGAAGCTTTCTTT. Amino acids: CASSRKTGGEAFF.

This chain connects TRBV5-6 to TRBJ2-1; 7 bases fit TRBD1. CDR1 and CDR2 (germline): SGHDT, YYEEEE. The CDR3 has 15 residues. The ends lost 0 bases at V and 8 bases at J; junction bases unmatched: 8. As DNA, the CDR3 is TGTGCCAGCAGCTTGGCGACAGGGAGTGGCGATGAGCAGTTCTTC. Its protein is CASSLATGSGDEQFF.

The chain uses TRBV21-1 and TRBJ2-3; the D segment call TRBD2 is taken from the table without a DNA check. TRBV21-1 is tagged as a pseudogene. There are 20 residues in the CDR3. The CDR3 DNA reads as TGTGCCAGCAGCACTCCGGGACTAGCGGGCTTTGAGATCTTCACAGATACGCAGTATTTT. Encoded protein: CASSTPGLAGFEIFTDTQYF.

This clone was picked up one time. CDR3 DNA sequence: TGTGCCTGGAACCGGGGGACAGGGAACGGCTACACCTTC. Translation gives CAWNRGTGNGYTF. The chain uses TRBV30 and TRBJ1-2; 9 bases fit TRBD1. V lost 4 bases, J lost 8 bases, and 8 bases stayed unmatched. Per the germline V gene, CDR1 is GTSNPN and CDR2 is SVGIG (reference sequence). This CDR3 is 13 amino acids long.

This clone appeared once. The rearrangement joins TRBV15 to TRBJ1-5; 9 positions agree with TRBD1. CDR1 is LNHNV and CDR2 is YYDKDF in the germline V gene (reference sequence). V lost 0 bases, J lost 6 bases, and 6 bases stayed unmatched. This CDR3 spans 16 amino acids. The CDR3 DNA is TGTGCCACCAGCAGAGATATAGGGACAGGGCTTCAGCCCCAGCATTTT. Translating gives CATSRDIGTGLQPQHF. Combining the CDR3 with reference TRBV15 and TRBJ1-5 gives the whole variable domain DAMVIQNPRYQVTQFGKPVTLSCSQTLNHNVMYWYQQKSSQAPKLLFHYYDKDFNNEADTPDNFQSRRPNTSFCFLDIRSPGLGDTAMYLCATSRDIGTGLQPQHFGDGTRLSIL.

The CDR3 reads CASSLAVTSGNFEQFF. The CDR3 region has the DNA TGTGCCAGCAGCTTAGCTGTGACTAGCGGGAATTTTGAGCAGTTCTTC. The chain carries TRBV7-2 and TRBJ2-1; 11 bases fit TRBD2. Germline V lookup: CDR1 SGHTA, CDR2 FQGNSA. The CDR3 loop spans 16 amino acids. V lost 0 bases to trimming and J lost 9 bases; unmatched junction nucleotides: 7.